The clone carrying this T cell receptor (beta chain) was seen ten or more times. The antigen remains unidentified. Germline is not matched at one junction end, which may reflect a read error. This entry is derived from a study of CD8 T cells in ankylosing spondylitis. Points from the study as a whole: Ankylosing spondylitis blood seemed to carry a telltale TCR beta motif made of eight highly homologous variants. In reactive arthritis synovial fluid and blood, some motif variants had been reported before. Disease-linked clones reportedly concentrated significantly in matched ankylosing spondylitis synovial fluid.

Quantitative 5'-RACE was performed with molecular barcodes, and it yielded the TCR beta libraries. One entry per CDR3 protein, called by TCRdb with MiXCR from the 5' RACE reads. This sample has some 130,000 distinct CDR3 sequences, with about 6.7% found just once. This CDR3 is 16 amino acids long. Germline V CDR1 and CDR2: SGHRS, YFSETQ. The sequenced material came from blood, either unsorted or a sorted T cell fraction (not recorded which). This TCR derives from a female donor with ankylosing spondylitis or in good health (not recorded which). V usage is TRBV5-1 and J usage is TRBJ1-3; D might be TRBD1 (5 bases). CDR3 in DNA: TGCGCCAGCAGCTTGGATGGGACGGGCTCTGAAAACACCATATATTTT. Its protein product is CASSLDGTGSENTIYF.